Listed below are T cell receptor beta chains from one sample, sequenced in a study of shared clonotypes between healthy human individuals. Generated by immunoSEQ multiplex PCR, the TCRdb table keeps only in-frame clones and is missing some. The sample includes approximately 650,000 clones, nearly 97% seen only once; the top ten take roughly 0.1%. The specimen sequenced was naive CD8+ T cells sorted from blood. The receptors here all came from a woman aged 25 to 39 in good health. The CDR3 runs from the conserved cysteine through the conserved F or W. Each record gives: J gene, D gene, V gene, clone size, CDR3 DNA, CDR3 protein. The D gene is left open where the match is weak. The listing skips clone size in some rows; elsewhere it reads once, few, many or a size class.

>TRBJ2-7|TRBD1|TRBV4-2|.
TGTGCCAGCAGCCAAGATCAGGGGGACACCTACCTTCTCGAGCAGTACTTC
CASSQDQGDTYLLEQYF
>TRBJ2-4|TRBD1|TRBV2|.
TGTGCCAGCAGTGAAGTAACAGGGGTAACAGACATTCAGTACTTC
CASSEVTGVTDIQYF
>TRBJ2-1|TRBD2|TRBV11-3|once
TGTGCCAGCAGCTCTTATAGCGGGAGTATCTACAATGAGCAGTTCTTC
CASSSYSGSIYNEQFF
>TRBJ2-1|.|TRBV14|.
TGTGCCAGCAGCCCCCTCGGGGTCGACAATGAGCAGTTCTTC
CASSPLGVDNEQFF
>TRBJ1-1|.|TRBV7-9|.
TGTGCCAGCAGCTTAGAGGGGGGGTTTGGTGAAGCTTTCTTT
CASSLEGGFGEAFF
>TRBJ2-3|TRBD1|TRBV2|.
TGTGCCAGCAGTGGTGGACAGGGCGGCACAGATACGCAGTATTTT
CASSGGQGGTDTQYF
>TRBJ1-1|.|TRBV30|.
TGTGCCTGGAGACCAGACCTGAACACTGAAGCTTTCTTT
CAWRPDLNTEAFF
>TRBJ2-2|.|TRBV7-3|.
TGTGCCAGCAGCCCGCGCGGCGTGGGGGAAAACACCGGGGAGCTGTTTTTT
CASSPRGVGENTGELFF
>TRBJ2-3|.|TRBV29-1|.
TGCAGCGTCCTTGCTGGCCCAGATACGCAGTATTTT
CSVLAGPDTQYF
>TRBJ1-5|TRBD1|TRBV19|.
TGTGCCAGTAACCAGGGGGATGGCAATCAGCCCCAGCATTTT
CASNQGDGNQPQHF
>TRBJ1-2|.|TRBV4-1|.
TGCGCCAGCAGCCATAGCGTGGACAGAGACAACTATGGCTACACCTTC
CASSHSVDRDNYGYTF
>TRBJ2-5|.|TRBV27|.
TGTGCCAGCAGTTTAACAGGGGCCCGGGAGACGATGGAGACCCAGTACTTC
CASSLTGARETMETQYF
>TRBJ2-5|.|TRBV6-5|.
TGTGCCAGCAGTTACTCGACCTTAGAGACCCAGTACTTC
CASSYSTLETQYF
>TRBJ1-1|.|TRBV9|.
TGTGCCAGCAGCGCCGAATTGGTAGTAGGTGAAGCTTTCTTT
CASSAELVVGEAFF
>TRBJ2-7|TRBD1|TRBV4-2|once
TGTGCCAGCAGCCAAGACAGGGGGATTGACGAGCAGTACTTC
CASSQDRGIDEQYF
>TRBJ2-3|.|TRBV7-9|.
TGTGCCAGCAGCTTGATTCCAGATACGCAGTATTTT
CASSLIPDTQYF
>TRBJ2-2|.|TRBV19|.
TGTGCCAGTAGTCTCACTAGTTCTGGGGAGCTGTTTTTT
CASSLTSSGELFF
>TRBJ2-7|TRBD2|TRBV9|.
TGTGCCAGCAGCGTAGATTGGACTAGCGGGAGTTCCGTACACGAGCAGTACTTC
CASSVDWTSGSSVHEQYF
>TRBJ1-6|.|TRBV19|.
TGTGCCACCCAGGACAGATCCTATAATTCACCCCTCCACTTT
CATQDRSYNSPLHF
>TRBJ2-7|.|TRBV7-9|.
TGTGCCAGCAGCTTAGCAAGGTCGATTCCCGGGTCCTACGAGCAGTACTTC
CASSLARSIPGSYEQYF
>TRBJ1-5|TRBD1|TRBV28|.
TGTGCCAGCAGTTTTGACAGGGACAATCAGCCCCAGCATTTT
CASSFDRDNQPQHF
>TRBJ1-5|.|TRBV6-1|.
TGTGCCAGCAGTGAAGCGGGCAGAGCCCATAATCAGCCCCAGCATTTT
CASSEAGRAHNQPQHF
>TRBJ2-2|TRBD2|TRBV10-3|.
TGTGCCATCAGTGAGTCTAGGACTAGCGGTTACACCGGGGAGCTGTTTTTT
CAISESRTSGYTGELFF
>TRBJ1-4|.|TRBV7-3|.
TGTGCCAGCAGCTTTTCTGGGGGAGCTAATGAAAAACTGTTTTTT
CASSFSGGANEKLFF
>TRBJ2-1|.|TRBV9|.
TGTGCCAGCAGCGTTGTCGGGAGCTCCTACAATGAGCAGTTCTTC
CASSVVGSSYNEQFF
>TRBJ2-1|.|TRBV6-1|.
TGTGCCAGCGACTCCTACAATGAGCAGTTCTTC
CASDSYNEQFF
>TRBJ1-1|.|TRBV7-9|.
TGTGCCAGCGACGGTGGGACTGAAGCTTTCTTT
CASDGGTEAFF
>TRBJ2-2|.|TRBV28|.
TGTGCCACCCGTTCTCCGGGTGCTCGTACCGGGGAGCTGTTTTTT
CATRSPGARTGELFF
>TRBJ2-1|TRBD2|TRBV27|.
TGTGCCAGCAGTTTTTCTAGCGGCTCCTACAATGAGCAGTTCTTC
CASSFSSGSYNEQFF
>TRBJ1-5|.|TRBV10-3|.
TGTGCCATCAGTGATTCTGGGGGGACTCAGCCCCAGCATTTT
CAISDSGGTQPQHF
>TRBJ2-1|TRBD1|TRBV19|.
TGTGCCAGTAGTCAGGGGGTGAATGAGCAGTTCTTC
CASSQGVNEQFF
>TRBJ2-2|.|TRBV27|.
TGTGCCAGCAGTCCAATAGCGGCCGCGAACACCGGGGAGCTGTTTTTT
CASSPIAAANTGELFF
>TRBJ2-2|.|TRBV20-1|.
TGCAGTGCTACCCCAACCGGGGAGCTGTTTTTT
CSATPTGELFF
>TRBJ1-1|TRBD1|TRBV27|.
TGTGCCAGCAGAGGACTGGGACAGGGGTTCTCTGAAGCTTTCTTT
CASRGLGQGFSEAFF
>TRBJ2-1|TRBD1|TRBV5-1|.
TGCGCCAGCAGCTTGGCGGACAGGGGGCGTGGTGGACCCTACAATGAGCAGTTCTTC
CASSLADRGRGGPYNEQFF
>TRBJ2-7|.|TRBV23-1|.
TGCGCCAGCAGTCCACCCAGATCCCAGGGATCCTACGAGCAGTACTTC
CASSPPRSQGSYEQYF
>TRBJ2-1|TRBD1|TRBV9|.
TGTGCCAGCAGCGAGGGACAGGGGCCCCTCAATGAGCAGTTCTTC
CASSEGQGPLNEQFF
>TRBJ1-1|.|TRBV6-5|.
TGTGCCAGCAGTTCGGGCACTGAAGCTTTCTTT
CASSSGTEAFF
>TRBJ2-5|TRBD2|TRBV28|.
TGTGCCAGCAGTTCGTGGACTAGAACGGGGGAGGAGACCCAGTACTTC
CASSSWTRTGEETQYF
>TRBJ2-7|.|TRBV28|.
TGTGCCAGCAGTCCCCACCAATCCGGGACTTCCACCTACGAGCAGTACTTC
CASSPHQSGTSTYEQYF
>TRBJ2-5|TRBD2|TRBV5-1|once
TGCGCCAGCAGCCCCCAAAGGCTAGCGGGAGGTCAGGAGACCCAGTACTTC
CASSPQRLAGGQETQYF
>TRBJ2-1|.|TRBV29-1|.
TGCAGCGTTGAGCTATGGGCTAGCCGGAATGAGCAGTTCTTC
CSVELWASRNEQFF
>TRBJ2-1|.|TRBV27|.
TGTGCCAGCAGCTCCAGGCCCTACAATGAGCAGTTCTTC
CASSSRPYNEQFF
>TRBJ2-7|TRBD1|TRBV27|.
TGTGCCAGCCGACCGACAGGGGGAGGTAGCTACGAGCAGTACTTC
CASRPTGGGSYEQYF
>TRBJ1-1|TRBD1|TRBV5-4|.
TGTGCCAGCAGCTTCGGGACAGGGTTAGAAGCTTTCTTT
CASSFGTGLEAFF
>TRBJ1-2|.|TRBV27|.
TGTGCCAGCGGGGTAGGATTTAACTATGGCTACACCTTC
CASGVGFNYGYTF
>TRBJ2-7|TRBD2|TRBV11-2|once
TGTGCCAGCACCCCTGGGGCTAGCGGGAGTTACGAGCAGTACTTC
CASTPGASGSYEQYF
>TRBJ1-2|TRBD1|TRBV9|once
TGTGCCAGCAGCGCCGACAGGGACTATGGCTACACCTTC
CASSADRDYGYTF
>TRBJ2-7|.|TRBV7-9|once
TGTGCCAGCAGCTCAGAGGGAGGCTCCTACGAGCAGTACTTC
CASSSEGGSYEQYF